A selection of T cell receptor beta chains follows, all from one sample in a study of blood T cells in healthy people across ages. TCRdb called the 5' RACE reads again in MiXCR, with one record for every CDR3 protein. The table includes 500,000 to 600,000 distinct CDR3 sequences, 25% to 30% detected once. The specimen sequenced was blood. The receptors shown here come from a woman aged 65 to 85 in good health. The CDR3 runs from the conserved cysteine through the conserved F or W. The D gene is left open where the match is weak. Expanded clones get a size class; other rows say once, few or many, or leave the size out.

V	D	size	J	DNA	CDR3
TRBV20-1	NA	NA	TRBJ2-1	TGCAGTGCTAGAGGCCCCTCTGGGGGGAGACGAGGTGAGCAGTTCTTC	CSARGPSGGRRGEQFF
TRBV5-1	NA	many	TRBJ1-5	TGCGCCAGCAGCCTGGGGGGGCCTTATCAGCCCCAGCATTTT	CASSLGGPYQPQHF
TRBV20-1	TRBD1	NA	TRBJ2-5	TGCAGTGCCGTATCTTCAGGACAGGGGTTAAAGCAGCACTTC	CSAVSSGQGLKQHF
TRBV5-1	NA	few	TRBJ1-4	TGCGCCAGCAGCCCCCCAGGGCTGCATGAAAAACTGTTTTTT	CASSPPGLHEKLFF
TRBV7-9	TRBD1	few	TRBJ1-2	TGTGCCAGCAGCAGCCGGGACAGGGGGTTTGGCTACACCTTC	CASSSRDRGFGYTF
TRBV6-5	NA	many	TRBJ2-1	TGTGCCAGCAGTTACGCCAGACCGGGGAGCTCCTACAATGAGCAGTTCTTC	CASSYARPGSSYNEQFF
TRBV29-1	NA	few	TRBJ1-1	TGCAGCGCTCAGGGGTACGCCACTGAAGCTTTCTTT	CSAQGYATEAFF
TRBV7-2	NA	NA	TRBJ2-4	TGTGCCAGCAGCTTATCCCCAGGGGCCAAAAACATTCAGTACTTC	CASSLSPGAKNIQYF
TRBV7-9	NA	NA	TRBJ2-7	TGTGCCAGCAGCTCAGAAAAAAACTACGAGCAGTACTTC	CASSSEKNYEQYF
TRBV5-1	NA	many	TRBJ2-2	TGCGCCAGCAGCTTGGAAGGCGACACCGGGGAGCTGTTTTTT	CASSLEGDTGELFF
TRBV14	TRBD2	once	TRBJ2-1	TGTGCCAGCAGCCCAAGTCCGGGACTAGTTCTTGAGCAGTTCTTC	CASSPSPGLVLEQFF
TRBV27	NA	many	TRBJ1-1	TGTGCCAGCAGCAACAGAGGCCGGTACACTGAAGCTTTCTTT	CASSNRGRYTEAFF
TRBV18	TRBD1	NA	TRBJ2-7	TGTGCCAGCTCACCACCGCCAGGACAGGGGGCGTCCTACGAGCAGTACTTC	CASSPPPGQGASYEQYF
TRBV7-9	TRBD1	NA	TRBJ1-4	TGTGCCAGCAGCTCATCCTCGACAGGGTTTGGAGAAAAACTGTTTTTT	CASSSSSTGFGEKLFF
TRBV3-1	NA	few	TRBJ2-1	TGTGCCAGCAACGACGGGGGCCATTACAATGAGCAGTTCTTC	CASNDGGHYNEQFF
TRBV7-8	TRBD1	NA	TRBJ2-7	TGTGCCAGCAGCTTATCAGGGGGTAATTACGAGCAGTACTTC	CASSLSGGNYEQYF
TRBV20-1	TRBD2	NA	TRBJ2-4	TGCAGTGCTATGCAGGGAAGCGGGGGGTTGAACATTCAGTACTTC	CSAMQGSGGLNIQYF
TRBV2	TRBD2	NA	TRBJ2-7	TGTGCCAGCAGTGCTCTAGCGGGGGGCGTCGGCGAGCAGTACTTC	CASSALAGGVGEQYF
TRBV4-3	TRBD1	NA	TRBJ1-1	TGCGCCAGCAGCCAACCGACAGGGAAGAACACTGAAGCTTTCTTT	CASSQPTGKNTEAFF
TRBV29-1	NA	NA	TRBJ2-2	TGCAGCGTTCTGGTACAGATGAACACCGGGGAGCTGTTTTTT	CSVLVQMNTGELFF
TRBV21-1	NA	few	TRBJ1-1	TGTGCCAGCAGCAAAGGGGGACAGGGGGAGGACACTGAAGCTTTCTTT	CASSKGGQGEDTEAFF
TRBV6-2/TRBV6-3	NA	NA	TRBJ2-6	TGTGCCAGCAGTTACAGTGGGGAGACAGAGTTC	CASSYSGETEF
TRBV12-3/TRBV12-4	NA	NA	TRBJ2-5	TGTGCCAGCAGTTTTCTGGTCGAGACCCAGTACTTC	CASSFLVETQYF